The clone carrying this T cell receptor (beta chain) has a count of ten or more. TCR beta CDR3 regions were amplified from RNA transcripts. RT-PCR in the first round (using the HTBI primer set) targeted the TCR CDR3. Each CDR3 protein gets one entry after TCRdb re-called the multiplex PCR reads with MiXCR. The table includes about 360,000 distinct CDR3 sequences, about a fifth detected once. This record comes from a study of T cells in Graves' hyperthyroidism and ophthalmopathy. Trimming cost V 5 bases and J 0 bases, with 17 bases left between them. Germline V CDR1 and CDR2: PRHDT, FYEKMQ (reference sequence). The CDR3 consists of 16 residues.

The sequenced sample was blood. The TCR comes from a woman under 30 with Graves' hyperthyroidism. The chain carries TRBV13 and TRBJ2-7; D is possibly TRBD1 (6 bases). The CDR3 here is CASSGPETGASYEQYF. The CDR3 DNA follows: TGTGCCAGCAGCGGCCCCGAGACAGGAGCCTCCTACGAGCAGTACTTC.